Listed here are 10 T cell receptor beta chains from one sample, sequenced in a study of siplizumab effects on memory and regulatory T cells. The repertoire was sequenced with immunoSEQ multiplex PCR; TCRdb's copy has only in-frame clones and lacks some. The data show about 100,000 clones, with about 90% seen just once and around 0.73% held by the top ten. Material: Tregs sorted from blood. These receptors all stem from a human donor in good health.

The V and J genes are TRBV2 and TRBJ1-5, with a possible D match to TRBD1 (6 bases). V was cut by 3 bases and J by 5 bases, with 11 bases left in between. The germline V gene has CDR1 SNHLY and CDR2 FYNNEI. The CDR3 consists of 14 residues. The CDR3 DNA is TGTGCCAGCAGTGATTACAGGGAGGATCAGCCCCAGCATTTT. Translation: CASSDYREDQPQHF. Together with reference TRBV2 and TRBJ1-5, the CDR3 gives the full variable domain: EPEVTQTPSHQVTQMGQEVILRCVPISNHLYFYWYRQILGQKVEFLVSFYNNEISEKSEIFDDQFSVERPDGSNFTLKIRSTKLEDSAMYFCASSDYREDQPQHFGDGTRLSIL.

The rearrangement links TRBV28 to TRBJ1-6; no firm D call. V was pared by 1 base and J by 6 bases, with 13 bases between. Per germline, CDR1 MDHEN and CDR2 SYDVKM. CDR3 length: 16 residues. The DNA of the CDR3 is TGTGCCAGCAGTTTATTCCCGACCTACAGTAATTCACCCCTCCACTTT. Translation: CASSLFPTYSNSPLHF.

A few counts support this clone. The V call is TRBV9, the J call TRBJ2-7, with TRBD2 as a possible D gene (5 bases). Trimming left V 2 bases short and J 5 bases short, with 17 bases between. The CDR3 has 15 residues. Germline CDR1 reads SGDLS; CDR2 reads YYNGEE. In DNA form, the CDR3 reads TGTGCCAGCAGCGTGGGGAGTAGGGCACCCGACGAGCAGTACTTC. Translated, it gives CASSVGSRAPDEQYF.

The rearrangement joins TRBV7-2 to TRBJ2-3; D is possibly TRBD2 (6 bases). Deletions cut 3 bases from V and 6 bases from J, with 13 bases between. Germline V gives CDR1 SGHTA, CDR2 FQGNSA. The length of the CDR3 is 14 residues. CDR3 DNA sequence: TGTGCCAGCAGCTTTGGGGGGTATCAGGATACGCAGTATTTT. Its translation is CASSFGGYQDTQYF. Looking up the rest from reference TRBV7-2 and TRBJ2-3 gives the full variable domain: GAGVSQSPSNKVTEKGKDVELRCDPISGHTALYWYRQSLGQGLEFLIYFQGNSAPDKSGLPSDRFSAERTGGSVSTLTIQRTQQEDSAVYLCASSFGGYQDTQYFGPGTRLTVL.

This sequence joins TRBV2 and TRBJ2-7, with D uncertain. Germline loops: CDR1 SNHLY, CDR2 FYNNEI. V was clipped by 3 bases and J by 2 bases, with 8 bases between them. The CDR3 extends over 13 amino acids. In DNA, the CDR3 is TGTGCCAGCAGTGATGGGATGACCTACGAGCAGTACTTC. It encodes CASSDGMTYEQYF.

This clone was seen more than once but under ten times. V gene TRBV2 combines with J gene TRBJ1-2; D not certain. The CDR3 spans 14 residues. In germline, CDR1 is SNHLY, CDR2 FYNNEI. V was pared by 1 base and J by 7 bases, with 13 bases between. The CDR3: CASSEGVRISGYTF. Written as DNA, the CDR3 is TGTGCCAGCAGTGAAGGCGTCAGGATAAGTGGCTACACCTTC.

In this sample, this clone turned up once. V and J are TRBV5-4 and TRBJ2-5; 9 nucleotides match TRBD2. The end of the DNA aligns better with TRBJ2-7, so the J call may be wrong. The germline CDR1 and CDR2 sequences are SGHNT and YYREEE (reference sequence). CDR3 length equals 14 residues. The chain's CDR3 is CASSWTGTSSEQYF. DNA of the CDR3: TGTGCCAGCAGCTGGACCGGGACTAGCTCCGAGCAGTACTTC.

The rearrangement joins TRBV19 to TRBJ2-1; 11 nucleotides align to TRBD2. This CDR3 has 15 residues. CDR1 is LNHDA, CDR2 SQIVND, per germline (reference sequence). V was pared by 5 bases and J by 4 bases, with 4 bases of the junction left unmatched. CDR3 loop: CASSSRLAGYNEQFF. The DNA for the CDR3 is TGTGCCAGTAGTTCCCGACTAGCGGGATACAATGAGCAGTTCTTC.

The rearrangement joins TRBV5-6 to TRBJ2-3; D could derive from TRBD1 or TRBD2 (5 bases each). Germline CDR1 SGHDT, CDR2 YYEEEE. V shed 0 bases and J shed 0 bases, with 8 bases lying between them. This CDR3 spans 15 amino acids. The CDR3 DNA sequence: TGTGCCAGCAGCTTGGGAGGGGCTAGCACAGATACGCAGTATTTT. As protein: CASSLGGASTDTQYF.

This chain joins TRBV5-1 and TRBJ2-7; either TRBD1 or TRBD2 may supply D (5 bases each). This CDR3 comprises 14 residues. Between the trimmed V and J ends, which lost 4 bases and 6 bases, there was a span of 17 bases. CDR1 and CDR2 (germline): SGHRS, YFSETQ. The CDR3 bases are TGCGCCAGCAGCCTCGGGACGGACCTTCGCGAGCAGTACTTC. It specifies CASSLGTDLREQYF.